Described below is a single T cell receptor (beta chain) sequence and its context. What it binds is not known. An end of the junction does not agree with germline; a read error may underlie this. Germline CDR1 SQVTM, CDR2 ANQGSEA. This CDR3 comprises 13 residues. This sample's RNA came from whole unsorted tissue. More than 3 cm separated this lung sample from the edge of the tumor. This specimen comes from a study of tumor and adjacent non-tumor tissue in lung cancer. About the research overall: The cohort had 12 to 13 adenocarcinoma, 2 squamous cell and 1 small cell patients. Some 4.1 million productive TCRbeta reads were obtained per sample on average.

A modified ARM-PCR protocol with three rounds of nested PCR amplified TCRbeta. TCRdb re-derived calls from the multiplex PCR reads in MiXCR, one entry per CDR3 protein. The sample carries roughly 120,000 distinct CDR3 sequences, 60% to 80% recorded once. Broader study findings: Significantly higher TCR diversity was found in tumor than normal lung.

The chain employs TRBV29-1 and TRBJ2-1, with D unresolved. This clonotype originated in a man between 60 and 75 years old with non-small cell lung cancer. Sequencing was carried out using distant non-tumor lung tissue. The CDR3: CSVDRLSYNEQLF. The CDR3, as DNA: TGCAGCGTTGACAGGCTCTCCTACAATGAACAGTTATTC.